This T cell receptor (beta chain) stems from a study of cytomegalovirus exposure and HLA in healthy donors. Broader study findings: HLA alleles showed associations with some 15,000 TCR beta sequences in a later analysis, at a 0.05 false discovery rate.

PCR involved 60 Vbeta and 13 Jbeta primers. Produced via immunoSEQ multiplex PCR; TCRdb's table is partial and in-frame only. The sample lists 100,000 to 150,000 clones, about 73% seen once, with roughly 4.1% in the top ten. In this sample, this clone turned up a few times. The antigen is not known. This TCR came from a woman between 50 and 59 years old in good health and CMV-seropositive. Sequencing was done on a sample of PBMCs.

In DNA form, the CDR3 reads TGTGCCAGCACCGCGACAGGAGGAAACACCATATATTTT. This translates into CASTATGGNTIYF. The rearrangement joins TRBV9 to TRBJ1-3, with D perhaps matching TRBD1 (6 bases). V was cut by 6 bases and J by 4 bases, with 11 bases left in between. The CDR3 spans 13 residues. Germline V gene data show CDR1 as SGDLS and CDR2 as YYNGEE.